Below, 26 T cell receptor beta chains from the same sample are listed, as sequenced in a study of blood T cell repertoires in COVID-19 (dated by TCRdb to 2019 to 2021). The library was made by the immunoSEQ multiplex PCR assay. TCRdb obtained this table from immuneACCESS and retained in-frame rearrangements with V and J assigned. These tables miss some clones; where compared with another copy, unresolved V genes account for less than half of the shortfall, and the remainder is unexplained. This sample lists over 250,000 clones; 80% to 90% were detected once. The ten biggest clones cover approximately 9% of the sample. Sequencing was done on a sample of PBMCs or T cells enriched from blood (not recorded which). The source is a man aged 35-49 years who had recovered from COVID-19.

The chain is built from TRBV6-2 or TRBV6-3 and TRBJ2-1; 7 nucleotides align to TRBD1. After removal of 6 bases from V and 2 bases from J, the junction contained 10 bases not matched to a gene. CDR3 size: 16 residues. CDR1 and CDR2 (germline): MNHEY, SVGEGT. CDR3 in amino acids: CASSPGRGTAYNEQFF. In nucleotides, the CDR3 is TGTGCCAGCAGCCCTGGTAGGGGGACAGCCTACAATGAGCAGTTCTTC.

The CDR3 protein is CSGWMREGFSGDEQFF. CDR3 DNA sequence: TGCAGCGGTTGGATGCGGGAGGGGTTTTCGGGCGATGAGCAGTTCTTC. The rearrangement joins TRBV29-1 to TRBJ2-1; TRBD2 agrees at 9 bases. The CDR3 loop spans 16 amino acids. V trimming: 7 bases; J trimming: 8 bases; junction bases outside the gene matches: 18. From germline, CDR1 is SQVTM and CDR2 ANQGSEA.

V gene TRBV5-1 combines with J gene TRBJ1-6; 7 bases align to TRBD1. The CDR3 extends over 18 amino acids. Germline V CDR1 and CDR2: SGHRS, YFSETQ. Trimming cost V 2 bases and J 7 bases; bases outside gene matches: 15. The CDR3 DNA sequence: TGCGCCAGCAGCTTCGGTCTCGGGTGGGAGACAGGGAATTCACCCCTCCACTTT. It encodes CASSFGLGWETGNSPLHF. The whole variable domain, filled in from reference TRBV5-1 and TRBJ1-6, reads KAGVTQTPRYLIKTRGQQVTLSCSPISGHRSVSWYQQTPGQGLQFLFEYFSETQRNKGNFPGRFSGRQFSNSRSEMNVSTLELGDSALYLCASSFGLGWETGNSPLHFGNGTRLTVT.

The chain employs TRBV2 and TRBJ2-2, with 7 bases that match TRBD1. V lost 4 bases to trimming and J lost 6 bases; unmatched junction nucleotides: 5. From germline, CDR1 is SNHLY and CDR2 FYNNEI. The CDR3 is 14 residues long. In DNA form, the CDR3 reads TGTGCCAGCAGTGCATTAGGGGGCCCCGGGGAGCTGTTTTTT. Translated, it gives CASSALGGPGELFF.

The table lists this clone with a count of one. The rearrangement links TRBV5-4 to TRBJ2-7, with 7 nucleotides matching TRBD2. V shed 4 bases, J shed 0 bases, and the junction held 7 bases outside the gene matches. From germline, CDR1 is SGHNT and CDR2 YYREEE (reference sequence). The CDR3 extends over 15 amino acids. CDR3 amino acids: CASSPGGGNSYEQYF. The CDR3 coding sequence is TGTGCCAGCAGCCCTGGCGGGGGAAACTCCTACGAGCAGTACTTC. Filled out from reference TRBV5-4 and TRBJ2-7, the complete variable domain reads ETGVTQSPTHLIKTRGQQVTLRCSSQSGHNTVSWYQQALGQGPQFIFQYYREEENGRGNFPPRFSGLQFPNYSSELNVNALELDDSALYLCASSPGGGNSYEQYFGPGTRLTVT.

This chain connects TRBV5-5 to TRBJ1-2, with TRBD1 matching over 10 bases. J was trimmed by 4 bases and V by 4 bases; bases with no gene match: 4. This CDR3 has 14 residues. CDR1 is SGHKS, CDR2 YYEKEE, per germline (reference sequence). CDR3 loop: CASSGQGVSYGYTF. The CDR3 coding sequence is TGTGCCAGCAGCGGACAGGGGGTTTCCTATGGCTACACCTTC.

V is TRBV19 and J is TRBJ1-4, with a weak D call TRBD1 (6 bases). The CDR3 covers 14 residues. Trimming pared 7 bases from V and 3 bases from J, leaving 12 bases between. Germline values: CDR1 LNHDA, CDR2 SQIVND (reference sequence). The CDR3: CASTTGHANEKLFF. The CDR3 nucleotides are TGTGCCAGTACCACAGGGCATGCTAATGAAAAACTGTTTTTT.

The V and J genes are TRBV3-1 (or the pseudogene TRBV3-2) and TRBJ2-5; 16 nucleotides align to TRBD2. The CDR3 runs 20 residues. Germline V gene lookup returns CDR1 LGHDT and CDR2 YNNKEL (reference sequence). V shed 4 bases and J 2 bases; nucleotides not matched to a gene: 13. Written as DNA, the CDR3 is TGTGCCAGCAGCCCGGGACTAGCGGGGGGGAATAGGAACATACAAGAGACCCAGTACTTC. Translating gives CASSPGLAGGNRNIQETQYF.

The rearrangement uses TRBV9 and TRBJ2-5; D is perhaps TRBD2 (6 bases). CDR1 and CDR2 (germline): SGDLS, YYNGEE. Trimming removed 0 bases at V and 3 bases at J, with 12 bases between. CDR3 length: 15 residues. The CDR3 coding sequence is TGTGCCAGCAGCGTAGACGGGCGGGACGAAGAGACCCAGTACTTC. Translating it yields CASSVDGRDEETQYF.

This sequence joins TRBV12-3 or TRBV12-4 and TRBJ1-1; D gene uncertain. V was cut by 8 bases and J by 3 bases, with 13 bases left in between. There are 13 residues in the CDR3. The CDR3, as DNA: TGTGCCAGCGACTTTCGGTTAGACACTGAAGCTTTCTTT. Its translation: CASDFRLDTEAFF.

The chain joins TRBV20-1 to TRBJ2-3; D gene uncertain. This CDR3 region has 15 residues. The germline CDR1 and CDR2 sequences are DFQATT and SNEGSKA (reference sequence). Deletions cut 3 bases from V and 2 bases from J, with 15 bases between. The CDR3 loop reads CSASPLRWVTDTQYF. CDR3 in DNA: TGCAGTGCTAGTCCCCTGAGGTGGGTCACAGATACGCAGTATTTT.

The rearrangement links TRBV3-1 (or the pseudogene TRBV3-2) to TRBJ2-3; 11 bases agree with TRBD2. The germline V gene encodes CDR1 LGHDT and CDR2 YNNKEL (reference sequence). J lost 7 bases, V lost 0 bases, and 12 bases had no gene match. This CDR3 is built from 18 residues. Here the CDR3 DNA reads TGTGCCAGCAGCCAAGAAGAGAAAATAGCGGGGGGGCCTCATACGCAGTATTTT. Amino acids: CASSQEEKIAGGPHTQYF.

The chain is built from TRBV6-5 and TRBJ2-3; maybe TRBD1 (5 bases). This CDR3 region has 13 residues. The V gene's germline CDR1 is MNHEY and CDR2 SVGAGI. V was clipped by 5 bases and J by 5 bases, with 11 bases between them. CDR3 residues: CASSTHRLDTQYF. The CDR3 DNA follows: TGTGCCAGCAGTACCCACAGGCTAGATACGCAGTATTTT.

This clone came up a few times. CDR3 bases: TGTGCAAGTCGCTTTAAATATAGCGGGAGGGCCAGTTGGGAGCTGTTTTTT. Amino acid sequence: CASRFKYSGRASWELFF. The rearrangement links TRBV12-2 to TRBJ2-2; the D call TRBD2 from the table was never checked on the DNA. TRBV12-2 represents a pseudogene. CDR3 length: 17 residues.

The chain has TRBV7-9 and TRBJ1-6, with 7 bases lining up with TRBD1. Germline CDR1 and CDR2: SEHNR and FQNEAQ (reference sequence). CDR3 length: 17 amino acids. Trimming cost V 5 bases and J 7 bases; bases outside gene matches: 14. The CDR3 here is CASSPDRPRGSNSPLHF. CDR3 nucleotides: TGTGCCAGCAGCCCGGACAGGCCTAGGGGGTCAAATTCACCCCTCCACTTT.

This sequence joins TRBV4-3 and TRBJ2-5; the match to TRBD1 covers 7 bases. Germline CDR1 is LGHNA and CDR2 is YSLEER. CDR3 length: 13 amino acids. The trim removed 4 bases at V and 7 bases at J, leaving 6 bases unmatched. The CDR3 region is CASSPGQAGTQYF. Here the CDR3 DNA reads TGCGCCAGCAGCCCTGGACAGGCGGGGACCCAGTACTTC.

This clone was observed a handful of times. J is TRBJ1-3 and V is TRBV6-5, with a tentative D call TRBD1 (6 bases). This CDR3 has 15 residues. Germline V lookup: CDR1 MNHEY, CDR2 SVGAGI. Trimming pared 2 bases from V and 2 bases from J, leaving 10 bases between. The DNA for the CDR3 is TGTGCCAGCAGTTACAACAGGGTAACTGGAAACACCATATATTTT. Its translation is CASSYNRVTGNTIYF.

The chain has TRBV3-1 (or the pseudogene TRBV3-2) and TRBJ2-6; TRBD1 agrees at 12 bases. Germline-derived CDR1 and CDR2 are LGHDT and YNNKEL (reference sequence). The V segment lost 0 bases and the J segment 1 base; nucleotides outside the gene matches: 10. This CDR3 contains 21 residues. The DNA of the CDR3 is TGTGCCAGCAGCCAAGATCGTGGGGGGACAGGGGGCGTTTCTGGGGCCAACGTCCTGACTTTC. Its protein product is CASSQDRGGTGGVSGANVLTF.

The chain recombines TRBV19 with TRBJ2-3; D may be TRBD2 (7 bases). CDR1 and CDR2 (germline): LNHDA, SQIVND (reference sequence). The CDR3 consists of 15 residues. V was trimmed by 6 bases and J by 0 bases, leaving 13 bases between them. The CDR3 bases are TGTGCCAGTAGGATGGGAGGGGGAAGCACAGATACGCAGTATTTT. Translation gives CASRMGGGSTDTQYF.

The rearrangement links TRBV29-1 to TRBJ2-7; 15 positions agree with TRBD2. This CDR3 has 14 amino acids. Looked up from germline, CDR1 is SQVTM and CDR2 is ANQGSEA. V lost 7 bases, J lost 4 bases, and 5 bases stayed unmatched. The CDR3 here is CSAGTSGRMYEQYF. DNA for the CDR3: TGCAGCGCCGGGACTAGCGGGAGGATGTACGAGCAGTACTTC.

This chain connects TRBV11-1 to TRBJ2-1, with D possibly TRBD1 on 5 matching bases. Trimming took 5 bases from V and 4 from J, leaving 9 bases between them. This CDR3 spans 13 amino acids. CDR1 is SGHAT and CDR2 is FQDESV in the germline V gene (reference sequence). This CDR3 is CASSLGHYNEQFF. The CDR3 region has the DNA TGTGCCAGCAGCCTCGGACATTACAATGAGCAGTTCTTC.

The chain recombines TRBV19 with TRBJ2-7; 10 bases agree with TRBD1. V shed 5 bases, J shed 4 bases, and the junction held 8 bases outside the gene matches. The CDR3 loop spans 15 amino acids. Germline V gene sequence: CDR1 LNHDA, CDR2 SQIVND (reference sequence). This CDR3 is CASSAGTGAGYEQYF. CDR3 DNA: TGTGCCAGTAGTGCAGGGACAGGGGCCGGGTACGAGCAGTACTTC. The full variable domain, rest sourced from reference TRBV19 and TRBJ2-7, is DGGITQSPKYLFRKEGQNVTLSCEQNLNHDAMYWYRQDPGQGLRLIYYSQIVNDFQKGDIAEGYSVSREKKESFPLTVTSAQKNPTAFYLCASSAGTGAGYEQYFGPGTRLTVT.

V usage is TRBV9 and J usage is TRBJ2-3, with a tentative D call TRBD1 (6 bases). This CDR3 contains 15 residues. The germline gives CDR1 SGDLS, CDR2 YYNGEE. The V end was cut by 4 bases, the J end by 7 bases, with 19 bases between. The chain's CDR3 is CASSTRPDSGNTQYF. CDR3 coding DNA: TGTGCCAGCAGCACACGTCCGGACAGTGGCAATACGCAGTATTTT. Drawing the rest from reference TRBV9 and TRBJ2-3, the complete variable domain is DSGVTQTPKHLITATGQRVTLRCSPRSGDLSVYWYQQSLDQGLQFLIQYYNGEERAKGNILERFSAQQFPDLHSELNLSSLELGDSALYFCASSTRPDSGNTQYFGPGTRLTVL.

The chain joins TRBV29-1 to TRBJ1-1; TRBD1 aligns across 7 bases. Per the germline V gene, CDR1 is SQVTM and CDR2 is ANQGSEA. The CDR3 contains 11 residues. J gave up 8 bases and V 7 bases, and 7 bases lay outside the gene matches. The chain's CDR3 is CSAMTGSEAFF. DNA for the CDR3: TGCAGCGCCATGACAGGGTCGGAAGCTTTCTTT.

This rearrangement joins TRBV5-1 to TRBJ2-4; unclear D gene. Germline V gene lookup returns CDR1 SGHRS and CDR2 YFSETQ. This CDR3 contains 16 residues. V gave up 0 bases and J gave up 4 bases, with 14 bases separating them. The CDR3 sequence: CASSLAGIYPKNIQYF. CDR3 nucleotides: TGCGCCAGCAGCTTGGCAGGCATATATCCTAAAAACATTCAGTACTTC.

This chain uses TRBV5-1 with TRBJ2-5, with D hard to call. CDR1 and CDR2 (germline): SGHRS, YFSETQ. This CDR3 is built from 15 residues. The V gene lost 1 base and the J gene lost 2 bases, with 12 bases spanning the gap. CDR3 coding DNA: TGCGCCAGCAGCTTGTACTCCCTTCCTCAAGAGACCCAGTACTTC. Amino acid sequence: CASSLYSLPQETQYF.